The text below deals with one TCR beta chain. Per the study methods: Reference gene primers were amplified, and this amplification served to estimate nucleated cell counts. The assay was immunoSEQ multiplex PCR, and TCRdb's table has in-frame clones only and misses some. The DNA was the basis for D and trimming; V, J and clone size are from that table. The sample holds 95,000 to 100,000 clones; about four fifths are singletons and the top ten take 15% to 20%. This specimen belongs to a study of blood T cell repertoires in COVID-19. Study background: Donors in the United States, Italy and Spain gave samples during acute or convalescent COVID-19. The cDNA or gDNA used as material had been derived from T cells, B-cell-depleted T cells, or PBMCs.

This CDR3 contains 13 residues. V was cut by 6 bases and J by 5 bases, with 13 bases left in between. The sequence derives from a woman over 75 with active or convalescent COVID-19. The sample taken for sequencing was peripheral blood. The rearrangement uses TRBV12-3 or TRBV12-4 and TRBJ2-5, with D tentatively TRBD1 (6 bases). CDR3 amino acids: CASSRGSRETQYF. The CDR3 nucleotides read TGTGCCAGCAGCAGGGGATCGAGGGAGACCCAGTACTTC.